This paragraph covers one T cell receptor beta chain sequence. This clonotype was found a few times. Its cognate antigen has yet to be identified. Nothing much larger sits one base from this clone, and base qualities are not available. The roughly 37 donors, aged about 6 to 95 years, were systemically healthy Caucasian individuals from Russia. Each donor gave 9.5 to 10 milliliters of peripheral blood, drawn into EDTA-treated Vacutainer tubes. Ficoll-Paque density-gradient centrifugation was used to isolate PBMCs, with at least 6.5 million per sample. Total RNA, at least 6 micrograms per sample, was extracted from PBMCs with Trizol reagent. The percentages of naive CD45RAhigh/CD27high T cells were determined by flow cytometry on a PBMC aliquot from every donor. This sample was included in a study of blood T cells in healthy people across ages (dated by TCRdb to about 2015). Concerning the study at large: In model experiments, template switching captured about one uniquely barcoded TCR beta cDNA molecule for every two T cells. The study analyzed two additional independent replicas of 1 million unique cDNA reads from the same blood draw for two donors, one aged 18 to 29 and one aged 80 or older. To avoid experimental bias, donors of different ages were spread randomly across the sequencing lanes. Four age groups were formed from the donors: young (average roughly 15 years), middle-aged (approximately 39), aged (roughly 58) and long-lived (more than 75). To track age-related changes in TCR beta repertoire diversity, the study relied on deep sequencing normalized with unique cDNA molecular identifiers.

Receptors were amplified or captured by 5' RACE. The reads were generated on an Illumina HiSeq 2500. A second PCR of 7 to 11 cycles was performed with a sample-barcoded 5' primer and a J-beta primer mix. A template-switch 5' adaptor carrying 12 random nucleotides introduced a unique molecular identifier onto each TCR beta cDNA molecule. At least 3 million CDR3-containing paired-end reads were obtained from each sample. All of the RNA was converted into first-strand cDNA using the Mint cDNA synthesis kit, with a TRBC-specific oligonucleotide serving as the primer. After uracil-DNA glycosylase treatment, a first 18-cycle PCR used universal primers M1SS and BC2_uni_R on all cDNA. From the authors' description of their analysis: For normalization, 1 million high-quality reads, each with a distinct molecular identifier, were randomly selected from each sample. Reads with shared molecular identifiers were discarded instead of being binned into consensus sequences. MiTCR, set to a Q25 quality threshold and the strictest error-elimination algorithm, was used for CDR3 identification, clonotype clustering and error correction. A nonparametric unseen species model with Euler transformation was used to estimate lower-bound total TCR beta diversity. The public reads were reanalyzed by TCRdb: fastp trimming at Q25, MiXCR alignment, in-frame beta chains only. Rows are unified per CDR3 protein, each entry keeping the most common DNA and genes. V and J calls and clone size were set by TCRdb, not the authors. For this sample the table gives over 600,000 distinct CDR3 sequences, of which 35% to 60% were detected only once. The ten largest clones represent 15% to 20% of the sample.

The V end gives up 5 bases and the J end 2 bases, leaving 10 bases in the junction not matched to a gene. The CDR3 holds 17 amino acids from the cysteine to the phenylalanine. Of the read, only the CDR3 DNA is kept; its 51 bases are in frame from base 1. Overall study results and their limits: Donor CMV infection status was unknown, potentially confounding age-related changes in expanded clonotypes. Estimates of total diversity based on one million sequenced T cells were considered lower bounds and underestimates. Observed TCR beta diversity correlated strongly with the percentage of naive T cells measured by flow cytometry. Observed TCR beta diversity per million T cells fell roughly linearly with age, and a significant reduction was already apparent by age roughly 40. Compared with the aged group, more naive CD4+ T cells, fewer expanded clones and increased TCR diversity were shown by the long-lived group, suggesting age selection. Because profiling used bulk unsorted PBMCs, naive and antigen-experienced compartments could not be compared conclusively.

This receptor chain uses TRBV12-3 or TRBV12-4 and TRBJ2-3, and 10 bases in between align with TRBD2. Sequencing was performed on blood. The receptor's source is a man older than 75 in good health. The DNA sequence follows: TGTGCCAGCAGTCCGATACTAGCGGGAAAAGACACAGATACGCAGTATTTT. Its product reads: CASSPILAGKDTDTQYF.